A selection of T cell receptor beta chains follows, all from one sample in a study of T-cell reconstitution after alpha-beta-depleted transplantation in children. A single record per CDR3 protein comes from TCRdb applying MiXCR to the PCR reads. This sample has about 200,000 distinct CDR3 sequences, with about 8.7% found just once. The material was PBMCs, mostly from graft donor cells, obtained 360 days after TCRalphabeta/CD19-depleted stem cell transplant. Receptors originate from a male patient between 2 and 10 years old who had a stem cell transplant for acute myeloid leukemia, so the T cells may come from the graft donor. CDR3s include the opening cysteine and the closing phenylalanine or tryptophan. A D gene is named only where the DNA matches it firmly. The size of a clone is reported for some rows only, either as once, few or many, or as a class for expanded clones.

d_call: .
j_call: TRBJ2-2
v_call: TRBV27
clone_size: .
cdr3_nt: TGTGCCAGCAGTTTCCGCAGCGATGGTGCCGGGGAGCTGTTTTTT
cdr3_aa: CASSFRSDGAGELFF

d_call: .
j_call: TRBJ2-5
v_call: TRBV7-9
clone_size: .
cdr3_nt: TGTGCCAGCAGCTTGTGGCCAGGAGAGACCCAGTACTTC
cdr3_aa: CASSLWPGETQYF

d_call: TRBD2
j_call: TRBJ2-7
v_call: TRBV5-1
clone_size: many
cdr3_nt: TGCGCCAGCAGCTTTAGCGGGAGGCACTACGAGCAGTACTTC
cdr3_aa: CASSFSGRHYEQYF

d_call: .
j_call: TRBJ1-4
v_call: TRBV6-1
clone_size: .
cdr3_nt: TGTGCCAGCAAGACTTCTTGGACAGCAACTAATGAAAAACTGTTTTTT
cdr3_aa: CASKTSWTATNEKLFF

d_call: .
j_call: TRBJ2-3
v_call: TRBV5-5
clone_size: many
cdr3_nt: TGTGCCAGCAGAAAGGGCCACACAGATACGCAGTATTTT
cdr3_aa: CASRKGHTDTQYF

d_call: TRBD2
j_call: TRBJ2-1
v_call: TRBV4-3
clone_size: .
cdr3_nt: TGCGCCAGCAGCCAAGAGCCGGGAGCGGGAGGTTTCAATGAGCAGTTCTTC
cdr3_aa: CASSQEPGAGGFNEQFF

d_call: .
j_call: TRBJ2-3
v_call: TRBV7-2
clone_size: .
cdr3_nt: TGTGCCAGCAGCTCACCCCGGACAGCAGATACGCAGTATTTT
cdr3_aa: CASSSPRTADTQYF

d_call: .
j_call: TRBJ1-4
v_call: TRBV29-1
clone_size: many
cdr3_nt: TGCAGCGTTGATTTAGGGGGTGGTGAAAAACTGTTTTTT
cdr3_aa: CSVDLGGGEKLFF

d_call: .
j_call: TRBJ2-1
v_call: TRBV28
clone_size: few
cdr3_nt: TGTGCCAGCGACCCCGGAGCAGCTATTTACAATGAGCAGTTCTTC
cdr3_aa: CASDPGAAIYNEQFF

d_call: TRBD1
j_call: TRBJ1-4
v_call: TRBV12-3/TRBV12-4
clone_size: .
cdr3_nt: TGTGCCAGCAGTTTAGACAGGGGGTACGAAAAACTGTTTTTT
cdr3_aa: CASSLDRGYEKLFF

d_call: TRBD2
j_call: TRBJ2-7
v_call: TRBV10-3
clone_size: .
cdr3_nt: TGTGCCATCAGTGTAGCGGGAAACTACGAGCAGTACTTC
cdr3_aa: CAISVAGNYEQYF

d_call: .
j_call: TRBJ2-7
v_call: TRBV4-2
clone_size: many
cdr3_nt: TGTGCCAGCAGCCAAGATGGGCAGCTCTACGAGCAGTACTTC
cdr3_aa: CASSQDGQLYEQYF

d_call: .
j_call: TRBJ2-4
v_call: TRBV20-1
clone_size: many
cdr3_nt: TGCAGTGCTAGAGACTGGTCGTCCCCAGACATTCAGTACTTC
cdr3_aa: CSARDWSSPDIQYF

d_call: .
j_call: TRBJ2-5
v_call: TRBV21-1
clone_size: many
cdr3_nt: TGTGCCAGCAGCAATCCGACAGGGCGTGAGACCCAGTACTTC
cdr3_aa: CASSNPTGRETQYF

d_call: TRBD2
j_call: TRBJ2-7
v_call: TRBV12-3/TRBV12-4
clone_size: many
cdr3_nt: TGTGCCAGCAGCCCGGGACTGACGGGAGGGCACTACGAGCAGTACTTC
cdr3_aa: CASSPGLTGGHYEQYF

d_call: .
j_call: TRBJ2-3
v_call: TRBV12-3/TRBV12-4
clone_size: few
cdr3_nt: TGTGCCAGCAGCCCGCGCGTGACGGACAGAGGGGGAGATACGCAGTATTTT
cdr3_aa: CASSPRVTDRGGDTQYF

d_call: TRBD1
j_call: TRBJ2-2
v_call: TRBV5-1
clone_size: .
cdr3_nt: TGCGCCAGCAGCCGGGACAGCGCGAACACCGGGGAGCTGTTTTTT
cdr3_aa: CASSRDSANTGELFF

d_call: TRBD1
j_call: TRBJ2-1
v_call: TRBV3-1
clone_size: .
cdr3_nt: TGTGCCAGCAGCCAAGGTGGGGGACAGGGGAGTGCCTTC
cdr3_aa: CASSQGGGQGSAF

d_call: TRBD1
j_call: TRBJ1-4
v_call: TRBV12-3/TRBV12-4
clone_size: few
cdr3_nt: TGTGCCAGCAGTTTAATCTCCCAGGGGGCTAAACTGTTTTTT
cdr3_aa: CASSLISQGAKLFF

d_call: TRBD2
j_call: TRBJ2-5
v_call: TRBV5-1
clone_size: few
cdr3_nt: TGCGCCAGCAGCCGCCCCAGCGGGATGAGGGAGACCCAGTACTTC
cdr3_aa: CASSRPSGMRETQYF

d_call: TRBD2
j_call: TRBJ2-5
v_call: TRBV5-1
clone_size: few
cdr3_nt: TGCGCCAGCAGCTTGGCCCCTAGCGGGGGGGAGACCCAGTACTTC
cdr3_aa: CASSLAPSGGETQYF

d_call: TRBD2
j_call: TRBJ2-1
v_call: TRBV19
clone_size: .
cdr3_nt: TGTGCCAGTAGTATTCTAGCGGGGGTATCGCGTGAGCAGTTCTTC
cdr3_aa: CASSILAGVSREQFF

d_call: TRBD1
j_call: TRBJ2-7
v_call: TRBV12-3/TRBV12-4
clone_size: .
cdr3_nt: TGTGCCAGCAGTTTAAGGACAGGTCTTTTCTACGAGCAGTACTTC
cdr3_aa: CASSLRTGLFYEQYF

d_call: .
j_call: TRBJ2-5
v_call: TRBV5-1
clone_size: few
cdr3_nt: TGCGCCAGCAGCACCAGAACAGGGCAAGAGACCCAGTACTTC
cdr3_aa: CASSTRTGQETQYF

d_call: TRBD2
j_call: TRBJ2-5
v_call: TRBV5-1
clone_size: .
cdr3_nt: TGCGCCAGCAGCTTTACCGGGACTACCAGGCAAGAGACCCAGTACTTC
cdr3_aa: CASSFTGTTRQETQYF

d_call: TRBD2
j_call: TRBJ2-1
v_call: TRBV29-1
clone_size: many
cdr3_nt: TGCAGCGTTGGACTAGCGGAACCCCCCTTCTCCTACAATGAGCAGTTCTTC
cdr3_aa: CSVGLAEPPFSYNEQFF

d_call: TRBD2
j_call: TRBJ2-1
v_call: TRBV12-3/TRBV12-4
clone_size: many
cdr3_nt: TGTGCCAGCACCCCAGCGGGAGGGTGGGTAAATGAGCAGTTCTTC
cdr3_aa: CASTPAGGWVNEQFF

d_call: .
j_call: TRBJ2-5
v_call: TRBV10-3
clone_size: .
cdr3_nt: TGTGCCATCAGTGATCGGGGTGCGCCTTTCACGGAGACCCAGTACTTC
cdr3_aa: CAISDRGAPFTETQYF

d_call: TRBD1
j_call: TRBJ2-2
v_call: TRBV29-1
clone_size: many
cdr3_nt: TGCAGCGTCCTGGACAGGGCCCCGAACACCGGGGAGCTGTTTTTT
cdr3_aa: CSVLDRAPNTGELFF

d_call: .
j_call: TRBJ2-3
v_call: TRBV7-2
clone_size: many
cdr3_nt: TGTGCCAGCAGCTTGGCGTATGGGCTAGAAGATACGCAGTATTTT
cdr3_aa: CASSLAYGLEDTQYF

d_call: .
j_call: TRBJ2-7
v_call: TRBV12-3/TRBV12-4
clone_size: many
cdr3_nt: TGTGCCAGCAGTTCCCAGCGGGTCCTCTCCTACGAGCAGTACTTC
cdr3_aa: CASSSQRVLSYEQYF

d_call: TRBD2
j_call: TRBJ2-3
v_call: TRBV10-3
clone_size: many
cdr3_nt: TGTGCCATCAGTGTACGGGGGGGGGATACGCAGTATTTT
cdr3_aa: CAISVRGGDTQYF

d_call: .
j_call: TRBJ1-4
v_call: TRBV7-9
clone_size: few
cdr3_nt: TGTGCCAGCAGCTTTTTAGCAACTAATGAAAAACTGTTTTTT
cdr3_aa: CASSFLATNEKLFF

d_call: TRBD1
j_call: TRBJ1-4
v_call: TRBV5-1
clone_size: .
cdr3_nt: TGCGCCAGCAGCTTGGCTCGACAGGGGTTGGCTGAAAAACTGTTTTTT
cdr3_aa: CASSLARQGLAEKLFF

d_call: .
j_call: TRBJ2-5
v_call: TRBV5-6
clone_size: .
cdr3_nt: TGTGCCAGCAGCCCTCGGCTGACAGATCCAAACCAAGAGACCCAGTACTTC
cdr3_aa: CASSPRLTDPNQETQYF

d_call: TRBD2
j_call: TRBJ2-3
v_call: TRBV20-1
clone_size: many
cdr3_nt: TGCAGTGCGACTAGCGGGGGGTGGACAGATACGCAGTATTTT
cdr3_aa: CSATSGGWTDTQYF

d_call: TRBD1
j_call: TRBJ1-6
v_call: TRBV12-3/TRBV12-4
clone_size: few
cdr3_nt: TGTGCCAGCAGGCCGGGACAGGGTAATTCACCCCTCCACTTT
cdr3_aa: CASRPGQGNSPLHF

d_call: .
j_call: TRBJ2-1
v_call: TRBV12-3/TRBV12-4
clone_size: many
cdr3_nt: TGTGCCAGCAGTTCTGCCGGGACCCACAATGAGCAGTTCTTC
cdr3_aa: CASSSAGTHNEQFF

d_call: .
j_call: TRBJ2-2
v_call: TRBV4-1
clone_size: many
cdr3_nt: TGCGCCAGCAGCCAAGTCGGATCTCGCGCCGGGGAGCTGTTTTTT
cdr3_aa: CASSQVGSRAGELFF

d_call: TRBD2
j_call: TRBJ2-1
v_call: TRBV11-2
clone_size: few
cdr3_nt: TGTGCCAGCAGCTTCTCTCTAGCGGCCTACAATGAGCAGTTCTTC
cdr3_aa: CASSFSLAAYNEQFF

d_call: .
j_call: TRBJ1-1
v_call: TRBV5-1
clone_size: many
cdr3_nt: TGCGCCAGCAGCTTTTTTGTACAGGGGAACACTGAAGCTTTCTTT
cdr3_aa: CASSFFVQGNTEAFF